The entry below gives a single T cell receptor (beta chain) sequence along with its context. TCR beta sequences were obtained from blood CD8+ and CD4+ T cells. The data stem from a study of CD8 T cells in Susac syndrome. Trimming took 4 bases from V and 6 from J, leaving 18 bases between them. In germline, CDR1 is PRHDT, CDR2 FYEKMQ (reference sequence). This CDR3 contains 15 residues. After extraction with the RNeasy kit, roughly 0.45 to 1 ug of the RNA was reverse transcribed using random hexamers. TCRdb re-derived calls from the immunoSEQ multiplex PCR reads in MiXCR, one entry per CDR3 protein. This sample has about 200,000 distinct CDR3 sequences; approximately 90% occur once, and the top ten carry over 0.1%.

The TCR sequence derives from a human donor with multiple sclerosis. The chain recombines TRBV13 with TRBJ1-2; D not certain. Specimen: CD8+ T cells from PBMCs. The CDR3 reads CASSSPPSGADGYTF. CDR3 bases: TGTGCCAGCAGCTCCCCTCCCTCAGGTGCTGATGGCTACACCTTC.